This entry features one TCR beta chain sequence. Its specificity is unknown. The library put unique molecular identifiers onto individual cDNA molecules. Authors' analysis steps: From roughly 23,000 to 700,000 TCRs were found per sample, with a median of about 96,000. Each CDR3 protein is one row after TCRdb ran MiXCR on the RACE reads. For this entry, the V and J calls and clone size follow TCRdb and not the study's own pipeline. This sample has 65,000 or so distinct CDR3 sequences, with around 6.1% found just once. This CDR3 region has 14 residues. Trimming took 1 base from V and 6 from J; bases not matched to a gene: 2. The sample comes from a study of human T cells and chemical hapten exposure. Overall study: How much TCR each sample yielded varied, mostly because pooled library volumes differed slightly.

Notes on the study in general: TCRs at high frequency, those above 1 in 1000, did not change with DPC sensitization.

Time point in this sample: healthy volunteer bleed at 6 weeks. Researchers extracted total RNA from unfractionated whole blood. This clonotype was sampled from a female donor in good health. Some clones in this sample may be carry-over from other donors' samples. Input material: whole blood. V is TRBV12-3 or TRBV12-4 and J is TRBJ2-3; TRBD2 matches 9 bases. In DNA form, the CDR3 reads TGTGCCAGCAGTTTAGTCCTAGCGGGGGATACGCAGTATTTT. It translates to CASSLVLAGDTQYF.